The present T cell receptor (beta chain) was sequenced within a study of cytomegalovirus exposure and HLA in healthy donors. Regarding the study as a whole: The study flagged some 170 TCR beta chains as cytomegalovirus-associated.

The PCR made use of 60 Vbeta and 13 Jbeta primers. TCRdb's table, derived via immunoSEQ multiplex PCR, lists solely in-frame clones and lacks some. The sample yields approximately 72,000 clones, roughly four fifths seen once. Turning to this clone: Its antigen is undetermined.

Though probably carrying unrecorded immune exposures, donors were nominally healthy at sampling. The sequenced sample was PBMCs. This clonotype was obtained from a man between 18 and 29 years old in good health and CMV-seronegative.

This CDR3 reads CASSIAGVRDTEAFF. The CDR3 nucleotides are TGTGCCAGCAGCATTGCCGGGGTAAGGGACACTGAAGCTTTCTTT. The chain joins TRBV7-2 to TRBJ1-1; no clear D. V lost 5 bases to trimming and J lost 3 bases, with 16 bases between them. Germline-derived CDR1 and CDR2 are SGHTA and FQGNSA. This CDR3 has 15 amino acids.